Following are 2 T cell receptor beta chains from one sample sequenced in a study of beta chain features in type 1 diabetes. Study outcomes and limitations: Shortening that was moderate but significant affected the TCRB CDR3s of Type 1 diabetes patients in all four CD4+ subsets.

Their cognate antigens are unknown. Reverse transcribing all isolated RNA meant expressed TCRB transcripts were sequenced. Sequencing used immunoSEQ multiplex PCR; TCRdb keeps in-frame clones, though not all of them. This table holds over 600,000 clones, 9.5% to 15% found once. The sequencing sample was made of naive CD4+ T cells from blood. These receptor sequences come from a man between 25 and 39 years old with type 1 diabetes.

This clone was observed a handful of times. The chain is built from TRBV5-1 and TRBJ2-3, with D perhaps TRBD2 (6 bases). The CDR3 has 15 amino acids. Between the trimmed V and J ends, which lost 4 bases and 0 bases, there was a span of 12 bases. The germline gives CDR1 SGHRS, CDR2 YFSETQ. The DNA for the CDR3 is TGCGCCAGCAGCCTGGGACTGACTAGCACAGATACGCAGTATTTT. It specifies CASSLGLTSTDTQYF.

Only a few counts were recorded for this clone. The V call is TRBV7-9, the J call TRBJ2-3; D tentatively reads TRBD1 or TRBD2 (5 bases each). The germline CDR1 and CDR2 sequences are SEHNR and FQNEAQ (reference sequence). The CDR3 contains 15 residues. Trimming shortened V by 5 bases and J by 0 bases, and 12 bases separated the two germline ends. The CDR3 region is CASSLGTVSTDTQYF. The CDR3 nucleotides are TGTGCCAGCAGCCTAGGGACGGTGAGCACAGATACGCAGTATTTT.